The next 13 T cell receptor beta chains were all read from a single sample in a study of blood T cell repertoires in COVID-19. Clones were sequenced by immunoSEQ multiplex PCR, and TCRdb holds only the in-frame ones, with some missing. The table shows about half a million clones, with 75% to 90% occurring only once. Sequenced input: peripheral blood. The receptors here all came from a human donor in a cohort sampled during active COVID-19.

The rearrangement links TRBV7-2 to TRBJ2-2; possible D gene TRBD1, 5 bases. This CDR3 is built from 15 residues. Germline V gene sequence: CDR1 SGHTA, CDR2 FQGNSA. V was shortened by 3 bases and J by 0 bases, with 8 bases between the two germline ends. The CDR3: CASSLVGANTGELFF. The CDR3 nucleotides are TGTGCCAGCAGCTTGGTAGGGGCGAACACCGGGGAGCTGTTTTTT.

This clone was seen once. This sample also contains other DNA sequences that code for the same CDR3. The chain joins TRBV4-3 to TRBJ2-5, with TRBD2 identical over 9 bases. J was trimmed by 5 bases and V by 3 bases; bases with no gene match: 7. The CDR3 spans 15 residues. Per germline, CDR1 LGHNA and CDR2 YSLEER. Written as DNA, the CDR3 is TGCGCCAGCAGCCAGAATAGCGGGAGTGGCGAGACCCAGTACTTC. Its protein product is CASSQNSGSGETQYF.

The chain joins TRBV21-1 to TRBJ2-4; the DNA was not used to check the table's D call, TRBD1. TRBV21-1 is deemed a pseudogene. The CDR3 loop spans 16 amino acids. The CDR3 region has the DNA TGTGCCAGCAGCTCTTGGACAGGGGGAAGCAAAAACATTCAGTACTTC. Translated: CASSSWTGGSKNIQYF.

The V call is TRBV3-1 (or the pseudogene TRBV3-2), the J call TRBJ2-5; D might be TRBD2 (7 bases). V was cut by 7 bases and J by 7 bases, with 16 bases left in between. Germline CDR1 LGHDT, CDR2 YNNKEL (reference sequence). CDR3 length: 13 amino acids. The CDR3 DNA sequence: TGTGCCAGCAACCGAATAAGGGGGGGGACCCAGTACTTC. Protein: CASNRIRGGTQYF.

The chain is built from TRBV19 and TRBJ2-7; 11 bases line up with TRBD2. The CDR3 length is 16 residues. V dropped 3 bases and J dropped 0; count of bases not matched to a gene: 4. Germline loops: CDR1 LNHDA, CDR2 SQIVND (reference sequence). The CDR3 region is CASSIRTSGSSYEQYF. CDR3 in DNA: TGTGCCAGTAGTATCCGCACTAGCGGGAGCTCCTACGAGCAGTACTTC.

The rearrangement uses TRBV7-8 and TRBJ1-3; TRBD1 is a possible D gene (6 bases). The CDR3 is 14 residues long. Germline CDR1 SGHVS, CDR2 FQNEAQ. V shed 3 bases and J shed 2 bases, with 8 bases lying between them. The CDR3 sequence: CASSFQGTGNTIYF. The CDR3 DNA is TGTGCCAGCAGCTTCCAGGGGACTGGAAACACCATATATTTT.

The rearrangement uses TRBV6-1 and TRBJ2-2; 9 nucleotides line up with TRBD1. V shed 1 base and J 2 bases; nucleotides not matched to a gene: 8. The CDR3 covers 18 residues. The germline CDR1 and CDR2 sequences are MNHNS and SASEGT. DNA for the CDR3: TGTGCCAGCAGTGAAGACAGGGGGCGCTGGACAAACACCGGGGAGCTGTTTTTT. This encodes CASSEDRGRWTNTGELFF.

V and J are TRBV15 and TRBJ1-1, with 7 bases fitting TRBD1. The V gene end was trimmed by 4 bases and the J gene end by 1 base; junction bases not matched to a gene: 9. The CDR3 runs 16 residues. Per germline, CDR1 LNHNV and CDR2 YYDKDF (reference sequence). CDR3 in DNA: TGTGCCACCAGCAAAGGGGGCGCAGGGTGGAACACTGAAGCTTTCTTT. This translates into CATSKGGAGWNTEAFF.

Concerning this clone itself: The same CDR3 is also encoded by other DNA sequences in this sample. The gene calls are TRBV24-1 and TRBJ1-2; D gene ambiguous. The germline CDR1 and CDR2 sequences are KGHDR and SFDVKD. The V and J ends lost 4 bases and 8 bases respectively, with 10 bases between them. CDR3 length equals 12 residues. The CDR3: CATSDPLGGYTF. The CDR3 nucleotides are TGTGCCACCAGTGACCCCTTGGGCGGCTACACCTTC.

The CDR3 loop is CASSISTGRVQPQHF. The CDR3 coding sequence is TGTGCCAGTAGTATCTCGACAGGGCGAGTTCAGCCCCAGCATTTT. The chain joins TRBV19 to TRBJ1-5, with 7 bases fitting TRBD1. The ends lost 3 bases at V and 6 bases at J; junction bases unmatched: 8. The germline CDR1 and CDR2 sequences are LNHDA and SQIVND (reference sequence). This CDR3 has 15 residues.

Here the CDR3 DNA reads TGTGCCAGCAGCTTAGCGGGGGCTGACACAGATACGCAGTATTTT. This encodes CASSLAGADTDTQYF. The rearrangement joins TRBV11-1 to TRBJ2-3, with D maybe TRBD1 (6 bases). There are 15 residues in the CDR3. V gave up 0 bases and J gave up 2 bases, with 9 bases separating them. In germline, CDR1 is SGHAT, CDR2 FQDESV (reference sequence).

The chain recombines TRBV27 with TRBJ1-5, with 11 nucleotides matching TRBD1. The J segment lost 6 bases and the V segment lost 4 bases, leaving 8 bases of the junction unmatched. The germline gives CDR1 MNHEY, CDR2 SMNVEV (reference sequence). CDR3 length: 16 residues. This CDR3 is CASSSFGQGASQPQHF. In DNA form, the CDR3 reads TGTGCCAGCAGTTCCTTCGGACAGGGGGCGAGTCAGCCCCAGCATTTT.

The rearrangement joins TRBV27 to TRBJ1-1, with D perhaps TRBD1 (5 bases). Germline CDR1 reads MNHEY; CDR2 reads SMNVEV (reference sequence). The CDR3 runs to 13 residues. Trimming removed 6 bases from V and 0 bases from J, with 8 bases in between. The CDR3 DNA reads TGTGCCAGCAGGAACAGGTTGAACACTGAAGCTTTCTTT. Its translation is CASRNRLNTEAFF.